Presented here are 30 T cell receptor beta chains from one specimen sequenced in a study of regulatory T cells in long-lasting Graves disease. Specified time point: newly diagnosed GD, antithyroid drugs for less than 3 months. Generation of the TCR library employed RNA extracted from PBMCs. Arm-PCR of CDR3 regions and iRepertoire HTBI primers were used to build TCR beta libraries. TCRdb reprocessed the multiplex PCR reads via MiXCR and lists one record per CDR3 protein. Here the sample spans more than 450,000 distinct CDR3 sequences, more than 10% being singletons. The sample was also reused in another study, on T cells in Graves' hyperthyroidism and ophthalmopathy.

Sample: peripheral blood mononuclear cells (PBMCs), taken at new diagnosis, from a patient treated with antithyroid drugs. The receptors shown here come from a woman in her 30s with Graves disease.

This clonotype showed up many times. The CDR3 spells CASSQLVYEQYF. The DNA for the CDR3 is TGTGCCAGCAGCCAACTCGTCTACGAGCAGTACTTC. This chain joins TRBV3-1 and TRBJ2-7; D remains unclear. This CDR3 is 12 amino acids long. Germline assignment: CDR1 LGHDT and CDR2 YNNKEL (reference sequence). V dropped 2 bases and J dropped 3 bases, with 5 bases sitting between them.

This clonotype was recorded many times. V is TRBV19 and J is TRBJ2-1, with D hard to call. Trimming left V 0 bases short and J 3 bases short, with 12 bases between. CDR3 length: 16 amino acids. In germline, CDR1 is LNHDA, CDR2 SQIVND (reference sequence). Here the CDR3 DNA reads TGTGCCAGTAGTATAGATCTGTGGAAAATCTACAATGAGCAGTTCTTC. Amino acids: CASSIDLWKIYNEQFF.

The chain links TRBV28 to TRBJ1-5; D is undetermined. This CDR3 has 14 residues. CDR1 MDHEN and CDR2 SYDVKM come from the germline V gene. V lost 8 bases and J 4 bases, leaving 15 bases between the germline ends. This CDR3 reads CASVGESANQPQHF. Written as DNA, the CDR3 is TGTGCCAGCGTTGGGGAAAGTGCAAATCAGCCCCAGCATTTT.

This sequence joins TRBV5-1 and TRBJ2-3; 8 bases line up with TRBD1. V lost 1 base to trimming and J lost 6 bases; unmatched junction nucleotides: 4. CDR1 is SGHRS, CDR2 YFSETQ, per germline. The CDR3 totals 14 residues. CDR3 coding DNA: TGCGCCAGCAGCTTGACAGGGGGTGGGGATACGCAGTATTTT. It specifies CASSLTGGGDTQYF.

This clonotype was detected ten times or more. This rearrangement joins TRBV6-2 or TRBV6-3 to TRBJ1-1; the D gene is possibly TRBD1 (6 bases). Trimming took off 6 bases at V and 4 bases at J, with 15 bases between the two ends. The CDR3 spans 14 residues. From germline, CDR1 is MNHEY and CDR2 SVGEGT. The CDR3 coding sequence is TGTGCCAGCAGGAGTACAGGGATGGGCACTGAAGCTTTCTTT. It yields the protein CASRSTGMGTEAFF.

The chain couples TRBV5-4 to TRBJ2-3; a possible D gene is TRBD2 (6 bases). Trimming shortened V by 4 bases and J by 11 bases, and 23 bases separated the two germline ends. Germline CDR1 SGHNT, CDR2 YYREEE (reference sequence). The CDR3 is 15 amino acids. The CDR3 DNA follows: TGTGCCAGCAGCCCGGGACTCCTGGGTGGGGCGCGGCAGTATTTT. As protein: CASSPGLLGGARQYF. Full variable domain (remainder filled in from reference TRBV5-4 and TRBJ2-3): ETGVTQSPTHLIKTRGQQVTLRCSSQSGHNTVSWYQQALGQGPQFIFQYYREEENGRGNFPPRFSGLQFPNYSSELNVNALELDDSALYLCASSPGLLGGARQYFGPGTRLTVL.

The table lists this clonotype with a few counts. The rearrangement links TRBV20-1 to TRBJ2-4; D not resolved. This CDR3 is built from 11 residues. V lost 6 bases and J 8 bases, leaving 11 bases between the germline ends. Per the germline V gene, CDR1 is DFQATT and CDR2 is SNEGSKA (reference sequence). The DNA for the CDR3 is TGCAGTGCCATCGTAGTAGACATTCAGTACTTC. Encoded protein: CSAIVVDIQYF.

This clonotype was detected many times. This rearrangement joins TRBV20-1 to TRBJ2-7; maybe TRBD2 (5 bases). Deletions cut 3 bases from V and 0 bases from J, with 21 bases between. Germline V gene sequence: CDR1 DFQATT, CDR2 SNEGSKA (reference sequence). CDR3 length equals 17 residues. CDR3 nucleotides: TGCAGTGCTAGTTCCGGTCGGGGTCCTGAGAGCTCCTACGAGCAGTACTTC. This sequence encodes CSASSGRGPESSYEQYF.

The chain carries TRBV19 and TRBJ2-5; TRBD2 matches 10 bases. Germline V lookup: CDR1 LNHDA, CDR2 SQIVND (reference sequence). The CDR3 is 16 amino acids. Trimming took 7 bases from V and 3 from J; bases not matched to a gene: 11. This chain's CDR3 is CASNAHSGRRKETQYF. CDR3 coding DNA: TGTGCCAGTAATGCCCATAGCGGGAGGAGAAAAGAGACCCAGTACTTC.

The CDR3: CASSFLGTELNIQYF. The DNA of the CDR3 is TGTGCCAGCAGCTTTCTCGGGACGGAGTTAAACATTCAGTACTTC. This chain joins TRBV11-3 and TRBJ2-4, with D perhaps being TRBD1 or TRBD2 (5 bases each). The CDR3 consists of 15 residues. V was trimmed by 3 bases and J by 6 bases, leaving 15 bases between them. Germline CDR1 and CDR2: SGHNT and YENEEA.

This clonotype was seen a few times. A much larger clone sits a single nucleotide away, making a read error possible. J is TRBJ2-7 and V is TRBV28; 8 bases agree with TRBD2. Germline assignment: CDR1 MDHEN and CDR2 SYDVKM. CDR3 length: 12 residues. Trimming took 8 bases from V and 0 from J; bases not matched to a gene: 0. CDR3 nucleotide sequence: TGTGCCAGCGGGACTAGCTCCTACGAGCAGTACTTC. The encoded protein is CASGTSSYEQYF.

This clonotype appeared many times. The chain is built from TRBV30 and TRBJ1-5; D is ambiguous. Per the germline V gene, CDR1 is GTSNPN and CDR2 is SVGIG (reference sequence). The CDR3 sequence is 12 residues long. Between the trimmed V and J ends, which lost 2 bases and 11 bases, there was a span of 13 bases. The CDR3 DNA reads as TGTGCCTGGAGTATGGGCGATTTGGCCCAGCATTTT. Protein: CAWSMGDLAQHF.

This clonotype was counted many times. This chain links TRBV29-1 with TRBJ2-7; D might be TRBD1 (6 bases). Germline V CDR1 and CDR2: SQVTM, ANQGSEA. Deletions cut 4 bases from V and 1 base from J, with 14 bases between. The CDR3 extends over 14 amino acids. The CDR3 loop reads CSVVKEGVSYEQYF. The CDR3 bases are TGCAGCGTTGTCAAAGAGGGGGTTTCCTACGAGCAGTACTTC.

This clonotype has ten or more counts. The genes are TRBV28 and TRBJ1-2, with unresolved D. This CDR3 has 14 amino acids. Germline V CDR1 and CDR2: MDHEN, SYDVKM. The V gene lost 4 bases and the J gene lost 8 bases, with 17 bases spanning the gap. Here the CDR3 reads CASSSAPGSLGYTF. The CDR3 DNA reads as TGTGCCAGCAGTTCCGCTCCGGGGTCTTTGGGCTACACCTTC.

This clonotype was counted only a few times. V gene TRBV6-1 combines with J gene TRBJ2-5, with 10 bases lining up with TRBD2. CDR1 is MNHNS, CDR2 SASEGT, per germline. Germline trimming cut 7 bases from V and 5 bases from J; bases unmatched to any gene: 7. The CDR3 runs 14 residues. The CDR3 region has the DNA TGTGCCAGCACCTCTAGCGGGAGCGGGGAGACCCAGTACTTC. It is translated as CASTSSGSGETQYF.

This clonotype was picked up a small number of times. A read error is possible here, since a much larger clone lies one base away. This chain uses TRBV10-2 with TRBJ2-7; D is perhaps TRBD1 (5 bases). Germline lookup yields CDR1 WSHSY and CDR2 SAAADI. The CDR3 runs to 14 residues. The CDR3 sequence: CASTPKGKRHEQHF. The CDR3 bases are TGCGCCAGCACCCCTAAGGGGAAGAGGCACGAGCAGCACTTC.

This clonotype was detected many times. The chain is built from TRBV11-2 and TRBJ2-7; 8 bases agree with TRBD2. CDR3 length: 15 residues. With 5 bases clipped from V and 7 bases from J, the junction kept 13 bases outside the gene matches. The germline CDR1 and CDR2 sequences are SGHAT and FQNNGV. CDR3 in amino acids: CASSPRVAGTSEQYF. CDR3 in DNA: TGTGCCAGCAGCCCCCGGGTAGCGGGAACGAGTGAGCAGTACTTC.

This clonotype was seen ten or more times. The V call is TRBV4-1, the J call TRBJ2-7; 7 bases line up with TRBD1. CDR1 MGHRA and CDR2 YSYEKL come from the germline V gene. Unmatched junction bases numbered 7, after V lost 1 base and J lost 4 bases. The CDR3 has 15 residues. The CDR3 region is CASSQVEGGEYEQYF. The CDR3, as DNA: TGCGCCAGCAGCCAAGTTGAAGGGGGCGAATACGAGCAGTACTTC.

This clonotype was observed at least ten times. The CDR3 region is CASSYRTSSSYNEQFF. The CDR3 bases are TGTGCCAGCAGCTACCGGACTAGCAGTTCTTACAATGAGCAGTTCTTC. The rearrangement links TRBV7-2 to TRBJ2-1; 8 bases map to TRBD2. The J segment lost 4 bases and the V segment lost 4 bases, leaving 9 bases of the junction unmatched. The CDR3 consists of 16 residues. Germline V lookup: CDR1 SGHTA, CDR2 FQGNSA.

This clonotype was detected ten times or more. The chain recombines TRBV6-1 with TRBJ2-1; no reliable D call. Germline CDR1 and CDR2: MNHNS and SASEGT. This CDR3 has 12 amino acids. The V gene lost 7 bases and the J gene lost 4 bases, with 8 bases spanning the gap. The CDR3 is CASTLRYNEQFF. The DNA for the CDR3 is TGTGCCAGCACCCTCCGGTACAATGAGCAGTTCTTC.

At least ten counts were recorded for this clonotype. The CDR3 sequence: CASRTPSSASYNEQFF. CDR3 sequence (DNA): TGTGCCAGCAGGACCCCGTCCAGCGCGTCCTACAATGAGCAGTTCTTC. V and J are TRBV2 and TRBJ2-1; no clear D. Germline V gene data show CDR1 as SNHLY and CDR2 as FYNNEI. This CDR3 comprises 16 residues. V gave up 6 bases and J gave up 1 base, with 16 bases separating them.

This clonotype was seen a handful of times. DNA of the CDR3: TGTGCCATTGGCAGGAACACTGAAGCTTTCTTT. It codes for CAIGRNTEAFF. The gene calls are TRBV6-1 and TRBJ1-1; no clear D. The V gene lost 10 bases and the J gene lost 1 base, with 7 bases spanning the gap. The CDR3 consists of 11 residues. Germline loops: CDR1 MNHNS, CDR2 SASEGT.

This clonotype was observed at least ten times. The rearrangement joins TRBV30 to TRBJ1-5; TRBD1 aligns across 7 bases. Germline trimming cut 4 bases from V and 5 bases from J; bases unmatched to any gene: 5. The length of the CDR3 is 13 residues. Germline-derived CDR1 and CDR2 are GTSNPN and SVGIG (reference sequence). The CDR3 coding sequence is TGTGCCTGGACGGGACAGCTAGATCAGCCCCAGCATTTT. It codes for CAWTGQLDQPQHF.

This clonotype has ten or more counts. The rearrangement links TRBV11-2 to TRBJ2-2; no definite D call. The CDR3 spans 14 residues. The V end lost 2 bases, the J end lost 1 base, and 5 bases lay between the germline ends. Germline V CDR1 and CDR2: SGHAT, FQNNGV. Written as DNA, the CDR3 is TGTGCCAGCAGCTTACAGAGGAACACCGGGGAGCTGTTTTTT. This gives the protein CASSLQRNTGELFF.

V and J are TRBV5-1 and TRBJ2-7; no definite D call. Germline assignment: CDR1 SGHRS and CDR2 YFSETQ. This CDR3 contains 15 residues. Trimming left V 6 bases short and J 3 bases short, with 19 bases between. CDR3 sequence reads: CASTPLPGVFYEQYF. DNA of the CDR3: TGCGCCAGCACGCCCCTGCCGGGCGTTTTCTACGAGCAGTACTTC.

This clonotype was detected a few times. V gene TRBV5-1 combines with J gene TRBJ2-7, with TRBD1 as a possible D gene (6 bases). There are 16 residues in the CDR3. Per the germline V gene, CDR1 is SGHRS and CDR2 is YFSETQ. The germline V and J ends were trimmed by 3 bases and 6 bases, with 22 bases remaining between them. Here the CDR3 reads CASSSTSGHRTSEQYF. The CDR3 coding sequence is TGCGCCAGCAGCTCGACTTCGGGACACCGCACGAGCGAGCAGTACTTC.

The chain couples TRBV24-1 to TRBJ2-4; 8 nucleotides align to TRBD1. This CDR3 has 13 residues. With 3 bases clipped from V and 16 bases from J, the junction kept 10 bases outside the gene matches. Germline V lookup: CDR1 KGHDR, CDR2 SFDVKD. The CDR3 nucleotides read TGTGCCACCAGTGATGGAGCCAGGGGGCCAACCTACTTC. This gives the protein CATSDGARGPTYF.

This clonotype was seen many times. This chain connects TRBV28 to TRBJ2-7; 8 bases line up with TRBD2. Germline V CDR1 and CDR2: MDHEN, SYDVKM. V was pared by 7 bases and J by 5 bases, with 13 bases of the junction left unmatched. The CDR3 spans 15 residues. In nucleotides, the CDR3 is TGTGCCAGCAAGACGGGAGGGTCTTCTAGGCACGAGCAGTACTTC. Translating gives CASKTGGSSRHEQYF.

This clonotype was seen more than once but under ten times. The genes are TRBV3-1 and TRBJ2-2, with 7 positions matching TRBD1. CDR3 length: 13 amino acids. V shed 5 bases and J 6 bases; nucleotides not matched to a gene: 3. Germline V CDR1 and CDR2: LGHDT, YNNKEL (reference sequence). This CDR3 is CASSSTGPGELFF. CDR3 in DNA: TGTGCCAGCAGCTCGACAGGGCCCGGGGAGCTGTTTTTT.

This clonotype occurred many times. This chain links TRBV27 with TRBJ2-1; a weak D match, TRBD2 (6 bases). Between the trimmed V and J ends, which lost 5 bases and 5 bases, there was a span of 16 bases. Germline loops: CDR1 MNHEY, CDR2 SMNVEV (reference sequence). This CDR3 comprises 15 residues. For the CDR3, the DNA is TGTGCCAGCAGTGCCGGGACTTCTGGGGACAATGAGCAGTTCTTC. The encoded protein is CASSAGTSGDNEQFF.